The clone carrying this T cell receptor (beta chain) was picked up many times. What it binds is not known. The data derive from a study of CD8 T cells in ankylosing spondylitis. Study outcomes and limitations: Some motif variants were previously reported in reactive arthritis synovial fluid and blood. In ankylosing spondylitis blood, a motif of about 8 highly homologous TCR beta variants appeared characteristic. Disease-linked clones reportedly showed significant enrichment in matched ankylosing spondylitis synovial fluid.

The TCR beta libraries were generated through quantitative 5'-RACE incorporating molecular barcodes. TCRdb independently ran MiXCR on the 5' RACE reads; one entry per CDR3 protein. The table has about 240,000 distinct CDR3 sequences, around a tenth seen once. This CDR3 has 13 residues. V was cut by 6 bases and J by 3 bases, with 13 bases left in between. Germline CDR1 reads DFQATT; CDR2 reads SNEGSKA (reference sequence). V usage is TRBV20-1 and J usage is TRBJ2-3; D possibly matches TRBD1 or TRBD2 (5 bases each). Input material: blood, either unsorted or a sorted T cell fraction (not recorded which). This TCR was sampled from a male donor with ankylosing spondylitis or in good health (not recorded which). CDR3 nucleotide sequence: TGCAGTGCGCCCCGGGACGCGACAGATACGCAGTATTTT. Its translation is CSAPRDATDTQYF.